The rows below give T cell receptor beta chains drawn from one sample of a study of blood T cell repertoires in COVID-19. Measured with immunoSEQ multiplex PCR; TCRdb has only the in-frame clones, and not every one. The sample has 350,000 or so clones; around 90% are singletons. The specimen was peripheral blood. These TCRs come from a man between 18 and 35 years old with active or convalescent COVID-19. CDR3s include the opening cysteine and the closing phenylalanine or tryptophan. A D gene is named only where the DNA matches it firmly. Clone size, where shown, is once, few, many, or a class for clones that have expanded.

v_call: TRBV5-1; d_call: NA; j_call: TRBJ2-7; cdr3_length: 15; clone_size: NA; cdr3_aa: CASSLEGGPLDEQYF; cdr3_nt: TGCGCCAGCAGCTTGGAGGGGGGGCCTCTGGACGAGCAGTACTTC
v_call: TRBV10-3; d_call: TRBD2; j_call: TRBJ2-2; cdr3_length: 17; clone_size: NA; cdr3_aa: CATGTSGRAFDTGELFF; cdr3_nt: TGTGCCACCGGGACTAGCGGGAGGGCCTTCGACACCGGGGAGCTGTTTTTT
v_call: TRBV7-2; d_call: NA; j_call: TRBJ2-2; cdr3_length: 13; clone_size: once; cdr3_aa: CASSSQGTGELFF; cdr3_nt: TGTGCCAGCAGCTCACAGGGTACCGGGGAGCTGTTTTTT
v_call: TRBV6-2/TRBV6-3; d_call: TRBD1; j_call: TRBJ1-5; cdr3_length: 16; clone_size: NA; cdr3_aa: CASSPIQGAGNQPQHF; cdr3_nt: TGTGCCAGCAGTCCAATACAGGGGGCAGGGAATCAGCCCCAGCATTTT
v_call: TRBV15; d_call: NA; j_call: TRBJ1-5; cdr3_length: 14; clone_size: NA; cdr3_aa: CATSTTGQNQPQHF; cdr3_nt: TGTGCCACCAGCACGACAGGTCAAAATCAGCCCCAGCATTTT
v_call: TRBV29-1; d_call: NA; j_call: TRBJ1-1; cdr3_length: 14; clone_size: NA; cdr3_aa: CSVGLQGFGTEAFF; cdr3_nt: TGCAGCGTGGGATTGCAGGGATTCGGCACTGAAGCTTTCTTT
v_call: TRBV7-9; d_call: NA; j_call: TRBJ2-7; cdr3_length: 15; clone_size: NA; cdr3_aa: CASSLGGGQPYEQYF; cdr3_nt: TGTGCCAGCAGCTTAGGTGGAGGGCAGCCGTACGAGCAGTACTTC
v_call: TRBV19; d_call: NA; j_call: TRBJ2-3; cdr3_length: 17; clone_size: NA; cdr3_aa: CASSVTGTSNYGDTQYF; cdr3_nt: TGTGCCAGTAGTGTAACCGGGACTTCGAACTACGGGGATACGCAGTATTTT
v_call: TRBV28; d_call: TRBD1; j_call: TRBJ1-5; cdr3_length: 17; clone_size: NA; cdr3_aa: CASSFQGAFSGNQPQHF; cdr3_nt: TGTGCCAGCAGTTTCCAGGGGGCTTTTTCTGGCAATCAGCCCCAGCATTTT
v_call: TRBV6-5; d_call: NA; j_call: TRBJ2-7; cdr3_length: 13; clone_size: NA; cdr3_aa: CASSYSIGGEQYF; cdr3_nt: TGTGCCAGCAGTTACTCGATAGGCGGCGAGCAGTACTTC
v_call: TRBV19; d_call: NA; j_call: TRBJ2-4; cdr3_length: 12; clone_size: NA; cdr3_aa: CASSIRENIQYF; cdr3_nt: TGTGCCAGTAGTATTCGGGAAAACATTCAGTACTTC
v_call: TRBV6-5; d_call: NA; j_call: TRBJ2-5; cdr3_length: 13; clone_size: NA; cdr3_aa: CATGGGIQETQYF; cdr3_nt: TGTGCCACGGGTGGGGGGATTCAAGAGACCCAGTACTTC
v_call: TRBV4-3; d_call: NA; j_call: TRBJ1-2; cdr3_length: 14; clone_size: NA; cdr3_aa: CASSQDRLLYGYTF; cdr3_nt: TGCGCCAGCAGCCAAGACAGACTCCTCTATGGCTACACCTTC
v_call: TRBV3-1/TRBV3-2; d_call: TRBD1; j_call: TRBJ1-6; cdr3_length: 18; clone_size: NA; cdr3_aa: CASGLGQGTSSYNSPLHF; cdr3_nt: TGTGCCAGCGGGCTGGGACAGGGCACAAGCTCCTATAATTCACCCCTCCACTTT
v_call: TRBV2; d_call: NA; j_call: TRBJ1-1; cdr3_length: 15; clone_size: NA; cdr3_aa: CASWSLPGMNTEAFF; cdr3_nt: TGTGCCAGCTGGTCCCTCCCAGGGATGAACACTGAAGCTTTCTTT
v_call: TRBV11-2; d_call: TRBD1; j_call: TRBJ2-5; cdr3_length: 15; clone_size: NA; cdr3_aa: CASSSGQGSGETQYF; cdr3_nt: TGTGCCAGCAGCTCGGGACAGGGATCAGGAGAGACCCAGTACTTC
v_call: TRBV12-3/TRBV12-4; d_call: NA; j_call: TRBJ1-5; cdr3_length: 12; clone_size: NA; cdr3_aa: CASNKQDQPQHF; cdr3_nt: TGTGCCAGCAATAAACAGGATCAGCCCCAGCATTTT
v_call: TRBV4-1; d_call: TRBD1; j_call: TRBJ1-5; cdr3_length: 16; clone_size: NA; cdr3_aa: CASSHATGLGNQPQHF; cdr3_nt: TGCGCCAGCAGCCATGCGACAGGGTTGGGCAATCAGCCCCAGCATTTT
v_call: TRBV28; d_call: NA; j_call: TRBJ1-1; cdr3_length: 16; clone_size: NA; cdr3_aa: CASSYSYGQLGTEAFF; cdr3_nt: TGTGCCAGCAGTTACTCATACGGACAGCTGGGCACTGAAGCTTTCTTT
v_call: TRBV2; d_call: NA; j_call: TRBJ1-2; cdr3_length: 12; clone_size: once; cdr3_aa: CASSDLGRGYTF; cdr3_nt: TGTGCCAGCAGTGATCTGGGGAGAGGCTACACCTTC
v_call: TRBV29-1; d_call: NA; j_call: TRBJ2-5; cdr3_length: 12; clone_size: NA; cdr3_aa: CSVEAGPETQYF; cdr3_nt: TGCAGCGTTGAGGCGGGTCCGGAGACCCAGTACTTC
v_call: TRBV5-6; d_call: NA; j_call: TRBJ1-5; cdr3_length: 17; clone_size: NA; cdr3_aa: CASSLFFGGNSNQPQHF; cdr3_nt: TGTGCCAGCAGCTTGTTTTTCGGGGGAAATAGCAATCAGCCCCAGCATTTT
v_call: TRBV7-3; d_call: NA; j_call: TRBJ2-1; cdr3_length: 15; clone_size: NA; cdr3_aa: CASSLNPSSYNEQFF; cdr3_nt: TGTGCCAGCAGCTTAAACCCCAGCTCCTACAATGAGCAGTTCTTC
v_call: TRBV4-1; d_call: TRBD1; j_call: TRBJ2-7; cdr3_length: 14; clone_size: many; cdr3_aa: CASSNVGDSYEQYF; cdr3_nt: TGCGCCAGCAGCAATGTGGGGGACAGTTACGAGCAGTACTTC
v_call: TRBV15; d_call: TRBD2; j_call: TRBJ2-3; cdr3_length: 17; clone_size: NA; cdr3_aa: CATSRPLSGGATDTQYF; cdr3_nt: TGTGCCACCAGCAGGCCTCTAAGCGGGGGGGCGACAGATACGCAGTATTTT
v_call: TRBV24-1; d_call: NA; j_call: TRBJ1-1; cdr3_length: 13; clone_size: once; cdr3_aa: CATSDSAKTEAFF; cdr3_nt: TGTGCCACCAGTGATTCCGCGAAAACTGAAGCTTTCTTT
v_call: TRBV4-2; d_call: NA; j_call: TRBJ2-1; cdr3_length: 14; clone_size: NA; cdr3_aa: CASMAGASYNEQFF; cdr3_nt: TGTGCCAGCATGGCGGGGGCCTCGTACAATGAGCAGTTCTTC
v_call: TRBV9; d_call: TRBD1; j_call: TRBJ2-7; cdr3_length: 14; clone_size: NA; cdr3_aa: CASSVGTGLYEQYF; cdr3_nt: TGTGCCAGCAGCGTCGGGACAGGTCTGTACGAGCAGTACTTC
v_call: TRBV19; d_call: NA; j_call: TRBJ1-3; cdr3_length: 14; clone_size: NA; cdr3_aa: CASTEDRLGNTIYF; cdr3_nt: TGTGCCAGTACAGAAGACAGACTTGGAAACACCATATATTTT
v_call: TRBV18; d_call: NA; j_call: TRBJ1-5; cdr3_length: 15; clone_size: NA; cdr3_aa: CASSTETGPVQPQHF; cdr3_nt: TGTGCCAGCTCTACCGAAACGGGTCCAGTTCAGCCCCAGCATTTT
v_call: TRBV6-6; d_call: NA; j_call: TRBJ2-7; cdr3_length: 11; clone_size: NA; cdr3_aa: CASRRENEQYF; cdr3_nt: TGTGCCAGCAGGAGGGAAAACGAGCAGTACTTC
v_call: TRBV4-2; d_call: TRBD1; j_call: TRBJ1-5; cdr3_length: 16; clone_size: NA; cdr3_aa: CASSQVGTGFNQPQHF; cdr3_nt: TGTGCCAGCAGCCAAGTAGGGACAGGGTTCAATCAGCCCCAGCATTTT
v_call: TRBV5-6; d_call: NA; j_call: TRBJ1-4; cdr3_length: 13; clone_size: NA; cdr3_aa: CASSQIQGEKLFF; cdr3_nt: TGTGCCAGCAGCCAGATCCAGGGTGAAAAACTGTTTTTT
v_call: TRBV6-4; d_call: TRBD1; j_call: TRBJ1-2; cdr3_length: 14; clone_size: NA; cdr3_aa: CASSDPGTGTGYTF; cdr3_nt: TGTGCCAGCAGTGACCCAGGGACAGGGACCGGCTACACCTTC
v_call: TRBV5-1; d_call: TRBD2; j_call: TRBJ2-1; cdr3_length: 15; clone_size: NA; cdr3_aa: CASRLAGPSHNEQFF; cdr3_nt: TGCGCCAGCAGACTAGCGGGCCCTTCCCACAATGAGCAGTTCTTC
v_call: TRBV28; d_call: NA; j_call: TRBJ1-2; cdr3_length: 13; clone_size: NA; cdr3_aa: CASSETGVYGYTF; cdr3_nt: TGTGCCAGCAGTGAGACAGGTGTCTATGGCTACACCTTC
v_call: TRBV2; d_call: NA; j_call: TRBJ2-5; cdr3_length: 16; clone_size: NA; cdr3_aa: CASRPKQRQVLETQYF; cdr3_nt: TGTGCCAGCAGGCCCAAACAGCGACAGGTCCTTGAGACCCAGTACTTC
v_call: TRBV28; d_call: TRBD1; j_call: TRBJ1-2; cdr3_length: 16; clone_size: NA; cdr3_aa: CASSSEPDRGISGYTF; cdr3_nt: TGTGCCAGCAGCTCGGAACCGGACAGGGGCATCAGTGGCTACACCTTC
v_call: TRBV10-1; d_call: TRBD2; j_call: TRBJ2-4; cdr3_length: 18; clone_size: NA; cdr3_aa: CASKGLAGGDSAKNIQYF; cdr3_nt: TGCGCCAGCAAGGGACTAGCGGGAGGGGACAGCGCCAAAAACATTCAGTACTTC
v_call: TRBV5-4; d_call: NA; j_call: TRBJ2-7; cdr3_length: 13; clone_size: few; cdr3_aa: CAYQRQNNYEQYF; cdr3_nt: TGTGCCTACCAAAGACAGAATAACTACGAGCAGTACTTC
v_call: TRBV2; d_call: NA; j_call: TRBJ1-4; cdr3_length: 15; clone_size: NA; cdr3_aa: CASNREGLGNEKLFF; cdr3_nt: TGTGCCAGCAATCGAGAGGGTTTGGGAAATGAAAAACTGTTTTTT
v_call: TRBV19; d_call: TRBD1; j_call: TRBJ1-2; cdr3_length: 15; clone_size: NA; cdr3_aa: CASSIDRQGAGGYTF; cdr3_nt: TGTGCCAGTAGTATAGATCGACAGGGGGCCGGAGGCTACACCTTC